These 9 T cell receptor beta chains came from one sample sequenced in a study of CD4+ T cells in melanoma. Produced via immunoSEQ multiplex PCR; TCRdb's table is partial and in-frame only. The table has 20,000 to 25,000 clones, 82% seen once; the top ten hold 3.6%. Sequenced material: cells from a culture (not recorded whether cultured in vitro). The receptors stem from a human donor with melanoma.

The chain employs TRBV7-3 and TRBJ2-3; D is possibly TRBD2 (5 bases). The germline V gene has CDR1 SGHTA and CDR2 FQGTGA. Between the trimmed V and J ends, which lost 5 bases and 3 bases, there was a span of 9 bases. The CDR3 contains 13 residues. The CDR3 DNA reads as TGTGCCAGCAGCCTAGCCGCGACAGATACGCAGTATTTT. As protein: CASSLAATDTQYF.

The rearrangement links TRBV11-2 to TRBJ2-2; the D gene is possibly TRBD2 (5 bases). V dropped 1 base and J dropped 5 bases, with 11 bases sitting between them. CDR1 SGHAT and CDR2 FQNNGV come from the germline V gene. The CDR3 runs 15 residues. CDR3 in amino acids: CASSLGYGRTGELFF. The CDR3 DNA is TGTGCCAGCAGCTTAGGGTATGGGAGAACCGGGGAGCTGTTTTTT.

The chain uses TRBV5-1 and TRBJ1-5; no reliable D call. V was shortened by 4 bases and J by 9 bases, with 17 bases between the two germline ends. The CDR3 runs 14 residues. Germline CDR1 reads SGHRS; CDR2 reads YFSETQ. The CDR3 region is CASSMDGSIWPQHF. Here the CDR3 DNA reads TGCGCCAGCAGCATGGACGGGAGCATTTGGCCCCAGCATTTT.

This clone came up a few times. The chain is built from TRBV7-9 and TRBJ2-2; 7 bases are a match to TRBD2. The CDR3 length is 13 residues. The V and J ends lost 8 bases and 3 bases, in that order; junction bases with no gene match: 3. Germline loops: CDR1 SEHNR, CDR2 FQNEAQ (reference sequence). DNA of the CDR3: TGTGCCAGCTCCCGGGGGGACACCGGGGAGCTGTTTTTT. It specifies CASSRGDTGELFF.

A single count supports this clone. This rearrangement joins TRBV7-8 to TRBJ2-1; TRBD2 might be the D (5 bases). CDR1 SGHVS and CDR2 FQNEAQ come from the germline V gene. The CDR3 is made up of 16 amino acids. With 3 bases removed from V and 6 bases from J, the gap between germline ends came to 18 bases. The CDR3 nucleotides read TGTGCCAGCAGCTTCGGCGAACTTGGACTGGGCAATGAGCAGTTCTTC. It encodes CASSFGELGLGNEQFF.

The genes are TRBV19 and TRBJ1-5, with D possibly matching TRBD1 (5 bases). Trimming took 4 bases from V and 4 from J, leaving 11 bases between them. The V gene's germline CDR1 is LNHDA and CDR2 SQIVND (reference sequence). The CDR3 runs 14 residues. The CDR3, as DNA: TGTGCCAGTAGTAGACAGCCCGAAAATCAGCCCCAGCATTTT. This gives the protein CASSRQPENQPQHF.

The V gene is TRBV5-4, the J gene TRBJ2-7, with D possibly TRBD2 on 5 matching bases. V gave up 0 bases and J gave up 0 bases, with 10 bases separating them. CDR3 length equals 15 residues. The V gene's germline CDR1 is SGHNT and CDR2 YYREEE (reference sequence). CDR3 loop: CASSLAPGSSYEQYF. In DNA, the CDR3 is TGTGCCAGCAGCTTGGCCCCGGGGTCCTCCTACGAGCAGTACTTC.

J is TRBJ1-3 and V is TRBV4-1; TRBD1 matches 9 bases. The CDR3 is made up of 16 amino acids. The germline V gene has CDR1 MGHRA and CDR2 YSYEKL. The V gene end was trimmed by 4 bases and the J gene end by 2 bases; junction bases not matched to a gene: 6. The CDR3 protein is CASSRPGQGTGNTIYF. CDR3 in DNA: TGCGCCAGCAGCCGCCCGGGACAGGGAACTGGAAACACCATATATTTT.

V gene TRBV27 combines with J gene TRBJ1-2; no reliable D call. Germline CDR1 reads MNHEY; CDR2 reads SMNVEV (reference sequence). The V and J ends lost 6 bases and 1 base respectively, with 9 bases between them. This CDR3 has 13 residues. In DNA, the CDR3 is TGTGCCAGCAGCCGGACGGTTAACTATGGCTACACCTTC. This translates into CASSRTVNYGYTF.